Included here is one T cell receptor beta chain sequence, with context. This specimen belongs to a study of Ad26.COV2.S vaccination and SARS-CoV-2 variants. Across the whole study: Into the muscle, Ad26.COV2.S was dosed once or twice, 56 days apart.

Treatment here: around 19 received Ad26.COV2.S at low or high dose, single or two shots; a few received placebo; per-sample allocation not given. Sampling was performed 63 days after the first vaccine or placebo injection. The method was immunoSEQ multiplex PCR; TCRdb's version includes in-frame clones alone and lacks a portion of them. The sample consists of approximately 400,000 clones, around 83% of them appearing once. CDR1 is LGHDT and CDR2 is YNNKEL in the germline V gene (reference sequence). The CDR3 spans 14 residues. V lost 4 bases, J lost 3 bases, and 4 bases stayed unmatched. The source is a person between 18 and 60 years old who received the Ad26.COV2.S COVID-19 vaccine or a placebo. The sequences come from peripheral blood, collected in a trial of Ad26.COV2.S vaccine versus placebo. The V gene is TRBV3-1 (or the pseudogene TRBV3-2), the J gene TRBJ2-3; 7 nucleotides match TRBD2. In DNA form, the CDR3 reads TGTGCCAGCAGCCCGGGACTAAGTACAGATACGCAGTATTTT. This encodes CASSPGLSTDTQYF.